This T cell receptor beta chain was recovered during a study of Graves' ophthalmopathy and Graves' hyperthyroidism. J lost 1 base, V lost 4 bases, and 6 bases had no gene match. This CDR3 has 18 residues. Germline assignment: CDR1 SGHNT and CDR2 YENEEA. Amplification of the TCR beta CDR3 regions used RNA transcripts (as template). The authors performed first-round RT-PCR with HTBI primers and then a second-round multiplex PCR. TCRdb independently ran MiXCR on the multiplex PCR reads; one entry per CDR3 protein. This table holds 500,000 to 800,000 distinct CDR3 sequences, approximately 39% found once. Points from the study as a whole: A model built from 13 signatures distinguished ophthalmopathy from stable hyperthyroidism with about 90% sensitivity and approximately 82% specificity.

Active ophthalmopathy (CAS at least 3, NOSPECS at least 4), lasting under 3 months. A roughly 10 ml volume of fresh peripheral blood provided the PBMCs. As regards this clonotype: Its specificity is not known.

Sequenced material: peripheral blood. This TCR was sampled from an adult man with Graves' ophthalmopathy. This chain uses TRBV11-3 with TRBJ1-6; 11 bases agree with TRBD1. Here the CDR3 DNA reads TGTGCCAGCAGCTCGCCGAGGGACAGGGGGTCCTATAATTCACCCCTCCACTTT. It encodes CASSSPRDRGSYNSPLHF.